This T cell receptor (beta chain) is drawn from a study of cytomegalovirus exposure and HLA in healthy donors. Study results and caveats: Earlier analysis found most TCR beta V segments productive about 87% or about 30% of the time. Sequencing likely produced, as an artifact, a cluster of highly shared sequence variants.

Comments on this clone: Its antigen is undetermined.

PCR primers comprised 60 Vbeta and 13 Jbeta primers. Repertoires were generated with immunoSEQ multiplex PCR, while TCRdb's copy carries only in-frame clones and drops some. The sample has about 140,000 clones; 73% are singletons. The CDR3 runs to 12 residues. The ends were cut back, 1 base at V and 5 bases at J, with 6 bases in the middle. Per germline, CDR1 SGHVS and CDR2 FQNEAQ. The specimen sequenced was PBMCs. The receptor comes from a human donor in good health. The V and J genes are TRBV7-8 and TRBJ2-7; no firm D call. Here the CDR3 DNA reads TGTGCCAGCAGCTTAGGGCTGCACGAGCAGTACTTC. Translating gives CASSLGLHEQYF.